These 30 T cell receptor beta chains were sequenced from one sample in a study of post-analysis software for immune sequencing data. These TCRs' antigens remain unknown. The TCR beta cDNA libraries carried unique molecular identifiers. A single record per CDR3 protein comes from TCRdb applying MiXCR to the PCR reads. This table holds about 400,000 distinct CDR3 sequences, roughly 30% found once. Study-level findings and limits: Four or five TRBV segments were more frequent in patients than controls; TRBV5-6, TRBV5-1 and TRBV20-1 belonged to this group.

Sequencing was performed on blood. The receptors derive from a girl aged 10-17 years with multiple sclerosis.

The chain employs TRBV7-9 and TRBJ1-2; 12 bases match TRBD1. V lost 5 bases, J lost 8 bases, and 9 bases stayed unmatched. The CDR3 is 15 amino acids. Germline-derived CDR1 and CDR2 are SEHNR and FQNEAQ (reference sequence). Written as DNA, the CDR3 is TGTGCCAGCAGCGCCCCGGGACAGGGGGCAGAGGGCTACACCTTC. Protein: CASSAPGQGAEGYTF.

This clonotype was observed at least ten times. J is TRBJ2-5 and V is TRBV29-1; 8 bases are shared with TRBD1. J gave up 2 bases and V 4 bases, and 6 bases lay outside the gene matches. CDR3 length equals 14 residues. CDR1 SQVTM and CDR2 ANQGSEA come from the germline V gene. CDR3 DNA: TGCAGCGTTGTGAGACAGGGGAGGCAAGAGACCCAGTACTTC. It is translated as CSVVRQGRQETQYF.

The chain joins TRBV29-1 to TRBJ1-1, with 9 bases that match TRBD1. V dropped 6 bases and J dropped 8; count of bases not matched to a gene: 10. The CDR3 loop spans 13 amino acids. Per the germline V gene, CDR1 is SQVTM and CDR2 is ANQGSEA. The CDR3 DNA is TGCAGCGTGTTATCCGACAGGGGGTGGGAAGCTTTCTTT. Protein sequence: CSVLSDRGWEAFF.

V and J are TRBV12-3 or TRBV12-4 and TRBJ2-1, with 9 bases fitting TRBD2. Losses at the gene ends were 5 bases for V and 12 bases for J; bases not matched to a gene: 5. The CDR3 has 12 amino acids. As DNA, the CDR3 is TGTGCCAGCAGTCTCTCGACTAGCGGGCAGTTCTTC. Its protein is CASSLSTSGQFF.

This rearrangement joins TRBV7-3 to TRBJ2-7; D may be TRBD1 (5 bases). Looked up from germline, CDR1 is SGHTA and CDR2 is FQGTGA. The CDR3 spans 13 residues. Trimming removed 2 bases at V and 3 bases at J, with 8 bases between. For the CDR3, the DNA is TGTGCCAGCAGCTTACTCCAGGGCTACGAGCAGTACTTC. Amino acids: CASSLLQGYEQYF.

The V call is TRBV12-3 or TRBV12-4, the J call TRBJ2-3; D is tentatively TRBD1 or TRBD2 (6 bases each). The CDR3 loop spans 15 amino acids. V lost 3 bases and J 2 bases, leaving 12 bases between the germline ends. CDR3 amino acids: CASSFPGGFTDTQYF. The CDR3 DNA follows: TGTGCCAGCAGTTTCCCCGGGGGCTTCACAGATACGCAGTATTTT.

V and J are TRBV10-3 and TRBJ2-5; 7 nucleotides agree with TRBD1. V was clipped by 4 bases and J by 4 bases; unmatched bases: 6. This CDR3 contains 14 residues. Germline CDR1 and CDR2: ENHRY and SYGVKD. The CDR3 DNA reads TGTGCCATCAGTGCCGCAGGGGGAAGAGAGACCCAGTACTTC. This encodes CAISAAGGRETQYF.

This sequence joins TRBV11-2 and TRBJ2-3; 11 bases match TRBD2. The CDR3 loop spans 16 amino acids. Germline loops: CDR1 SGHAT, CDR2 FQNNGV. The V gene end was trimmed by 7 bases and the J gene end by 5 bases; junction bases not matched to a gene: 11. The CDR3 nucleotides are TGTGCCAGCAAAACCCGGATTAGCGGGGGGGGAGATACGCAGTATTTT. Protein product: CASKTRISGGGDTQYF.

The chain is built from TRBV18 and TRBJ2-1; D is unresolved. Germline V lookup: CDR1 KGHSH, CDR2 LQKENI. The CDR3 is 13 amino acids. Deletions cut 2 bases from V and 10 bases from J, with 12 bases between. The CDR3 sequence is CASSPVGSGEQFF. The DNA of the CDR3 is TGTGCCAGCTCACCAGTAGGTTCTGGCGAGCAGTTCTTC.

The rearrangement links TRBV7-6 to TRBJ2-5; D remains unclear. This CDR3 spans 14 amino acids. V was pared by 1 base and J by 0 bases, with 6 bases between. The V gene's germline CDR1 is SGHVS and CDR2 FNYEAQ. CDR3 region: CASSLGRYQETQYF. The CDR3 DNA sequence: TGTGCCAGCAGCTTAGGAAGGTACCAAGAGACCCAGTACTTC.

The rearrangement joins TRBV2 to TRBJ2-1; D is perhaps TRBD2 (5 bases). The CDR3 sequence is 14 residues long. V lost 7 bases, J lost 0 bases, and 10 bases lay in between. Germline values: CDR1 SNHLY, CDR2 FYNNEI. The CDR3: CASKDSFSYNEQFF. CDR3 nucleotides: TGTGCCAGCAAGGACTCATTCTCCTACAATGAGCAGTTCTTC. Looking up the rest from reference TRBV2 and TRBJ2-1 gives the full variable domain: EPEVTQTPSHQVTQMGQEVILRCVPISNHLYFYWYRQILGQKVEFLVSFYNNEISEKSEIFDDQFSVERPDGSNFTLKIRSTKLEDSAMYFCASKDSFSYNEQFFGPGTRLTVL.

V and J are TRBV7-6 and TRBJ1-1; D gene uncertain. Trimming shortened V by 3 bases and J by 1 base, and 12 bases separated the two germline ends. Germline loops: CDR1 SGHVS, CDR2 FNYEAQ. The CDR3 totals 15 residues. The CDR3 here is CASSFRIGPNTEAFF. The CDR3, as DNA: TGTGCCAGCAGCTTCCGCATAGGGCCGAACACTGAAGCTTTCTTT.

In regard to this clonotype: Mismatch with germline at one junction end may stem from a read error. V is TRBV5-6 and J is TRBJ2-1; 13 nucleotides match TRBD2. The CDR3 has 16 amino acids. The V gene's germline CDR1 is SGHDT and CDR2 YYEEEE. Here the CDR3 DNA reads TGTGCCAGCAGCTTGGCCACTAGCGGGGGGGCGAGAGAGCAGGTCTTC. It codes for CASSLATSGGAREQVF.

V gene TRBV5-1 combines with J gene TRBJ2-3; D possibly uses TRBD1 or TRBD2 (7 bases each). CDR3 size: 16 residues. V lost 4 bases and J lost 10, with 25 bases in between. Germline CDR1 and CDR2: SGHRS and YFSETQ. The CDR3 is CASSPTKDRDYLAQYF. The CDR3 bases are TGCGCCAGCAGCCCCACCAAAGACAGGGACTATCTCGCGCAGTATTTT.

This clonotype was recorded a few times. This sequence joins TRBV20-1 and TRBJ2-1; D is unresolved. V was trimmed by 1 base and J by 0 bases, leaving 7 bases between them. Germline-derived CDR1 and CDR2 are DFQATT and SNEGSKA (reference sequence). This CDR3 has 14 residues. The CDR3 nucleotides are TGCAGTGCTAGAGCCGGACGCTCCTACAATGAGCAGTTCTTC. Translation gives CSARAGRSYNEQFF.

The V call is TRBV6-1, the J call TRBJ2-1; the match to TRBD1 covers 8 bases. V shed 5 bases and J 4 bases; nucleotides not matched to a gene: 19. Germline-derived CDR1 and CDR2 are MNHNS and SASEGT. The CDR3 covers 19 residues. The CDR3 DNA reads as TGTGCCAGCAGTCGTTTTTATCGCGACAGGGGCCCACCATACAATGAGCAGTTCTTC. It codes for CASSRFYRDRGPPYNEQFF.

This clonotype was seen only a few times. This chain connects TRBV20-1 to TRBJ2-7; 9 nucleotides agree with TRBD2. Germline CDR1 DFQATT, CDR2 SNEGSKA (reference sequence). The length of the CDR3 is 15 residues. V trimming: 3 bases; J trimming: 3 bases; junction bases outside the gene matches: 9. This chain's CDR3 is CSARGRLAGSYEQYF. CDR3 coding DNA: TGCAGTGCTAGGGGGAGGCTAGCGGGGAGCTACGAGCAGTACTTC.

The chain employs TRBV20-1 and TRBJ2-5; D not certain. This CDR3 comprises 16 residues. Trimming pared 1 base from V and 0 bases from J, leaving 15 bases between. Per the germline V gene, CDR1 is DFQATT and CDR2 is SNEGSKA (reference sequence). CDR3 in DNA: TGCAGTGCTAGAGCGACCCACGGCCAGTACCAAGAGACCCAGTACTTC. Its translation: CSARATHGQYQETQYF.

The CDR3 here is CAIDRTTVSVSYEQYF. The CDR3 DNA sequence: TGTGCCATCGACCGCACGACAGTTTCGGTTTCCTACGAGCAGTACTTC. This rearrangement joins TRBV9 to TRBJ2-7; TRBD1 might be the D (5 bases). The CDR3 spans 16 residues. Germline V gene sequence: CDR1 SGDLS, CDR2 YYNGEE. V dropped 9 bases and J dropped 1 base, with 23 bases sitting between them.

This clonotype occurred a few times. The chain joins TRBV7-8 to TRBJ2-3, with 8 bases lining up with TRBD1. Germline-derived CDR1 and CDR2 are SGHVS and FQNEAQ. Germline trimming cut 3 bases from V and 5 bases from J; bases unmatched to any gene: 4. There are 14 residues in the CDR3. In DNA form, the CDR3 reads TGTGCCAGCAGCTTTGGACAGGGTCGAGATACGCAGTATTTT. This codes for CASSFGQGRDTQYF.

The chain is built from TRBV20-1 and TRBJ1-6; a weak D match, TRBD1 (5 bases). The germline gives CDR1 DFQATT, CDR2 SNEGSKA (reference sequence). The CDR3 is 13 amino acids. V was trimmed by 3 bases and J by 13 bases, leaving 16 bases between them. CDR3 in amino acids: CSASLRGLNPLHF. The CDR3 DNA is TGCAGTGCTAGCTTAAGGGGATTGAACCCCCTCCACTTT.

This clonotype was seen more than once but under ten times. J is TRBJ2-7 and V is TRBV5-4; TRBD1 agrees at 8 bases. The germline CDR1 and CDR2 sequences are SGHNT and YYREEE (reference sequence). The CDR3 is 15 residues long. J was trimmed by 2 bases and V by 4 bases; bases with no gene match: 8. CDR3 residues: CASSLRTGLTYEQYF. CDR3 bases: TGTGCCAGCAGCCTCCGGACAGGGTTGACCTACGAGCAGTACTTC.

The chain employs TRBV5-1 and TRBJ2-7; maybe TRBD1 (6 bases). V lost 2 bases to trimming and J lost 7 bases, with 16 bases between them. The CDR3 is made up of 14 amino acids. CDR1 and CDR2 (germline): SGHRS, YFSETQ. The CDR3 reads CASSFGAGDLEQYF. CDR3 sequence (DNA): TGCGCCAGCAGCTTCGGCGCAGGGGATCTGGAGCAGTACTTC.

V usage is TRBV3-1 and J usage is TRBJ2-2, with TRBD1 identical over 8 bases. Trimming took 4 bases from V and 4 from J; bases not matched to a gene: 11. Germline V CDR1 and CDR2: LGHDT, YNNKEL (reference sequence). The CDR3 contains 17 residues. The CDR3 bases are TGTGCCAGCAGCCCCTCGGGCAGGGGGCTCGGCACCGGGGAGCTGTTTTTT. Translated, it gives CASSPSGRGLGTGELFF.

The V and J genes are TRBV5-5 and TRBJ2-3; a possible D gene is TRBD1 (6 bases). The V and J ends lost 0 bases and 1 base respectively, with 9 bases between them. The CDR3 is 15 residues long. The V gene's germline CDR1 is SGHKS and CDR2 YYEKEE (reference sequence). Here the CDR3 DNA reads TGTGCCAGCAGCTTGGGGACAGAACGCACAGATACGCAGTATTTT. This gives the protein CASSLGTERTDTQYF.

This clonotype was counted only a few times. The chain carries TRBV14 and TRBJ2-6; D gene uncertain. The CDR3 covers 18 residues. Trimming stripped 5 bases from V and 2 bases from J, with 19 bases between. Germline values: CDR1 SGHDN, CDR2 FVKESK. CDR3 in DNA: TGTGCCAGCAGCAGCACCGGGTCTTTCCTACCTGGGGCCAACGTCCTGACTTTC. This translates into CASSSTGSFLPGANVLTF.

J is TRBJ2-2 and V is TRBV4-1; 14 positions agree with TRBD2. CDR3 size: 18 residues. With 2 bases clipped from V and 4 bases from J, the junction kept 6 bases outside the gene matches. Germline V lookup: CDR1 MGHRA, CDR2 YSYEKL. The CDR3 DNA is TGCGCCAGCAGCCAAAGACTAGCGGGGGGGTTAGGCACCGGGGAGCTGTTTTTT. This sequence encodes CASSQRLAGGLGTGELFF.

Regarding this clonotype: Germline is not matched at one junction end, which may reflect a read error. This sequence joins TRBV4-1 and TRBJ1-6, with 9 bases fitting TRBD1. CDR1 and CDR2 (germline): MGHRA, YSYEKL. The CDR3 spans 19 residues. The CDR3 protein is CASSQEFEWTGDFGSPPHF. The CDR3, as DNA: TGCGCCAGCAGCCAAGAATTCGAATGGACAGGGGATTTCGGTTCACCCCCCCACTTT.

The chain uses TRBV5-1 and TRBJ1-1; D is unresolved. CDR3 size: 14 residues. V lost 4 bases and J 6 bases, leaving 16 bases between the germline ends. CDR1 is SGHRS and CDR2 is YFSETQ in the germline V gene. CDR3 nucleotides: TGCGCCAGCAGCCCAGGAGTCTTACCCGCTGAAGCTTTCTTT. Protein sequence: CASSPGVLPAEAFF.

This clonotype was counted a few times. The CDR3 loop is CASSYSLSSYGYTF. In nucleotides, the CDR3 is TGTGCCAGCAGTTACTCGCTGTCATCCTATGGCTACACCTTC. This sequence joins TRBV6-6 and TRBJ1-2, with unresolved D. The CDR3 spans 14 residues. V was cut by 0 bases and J by 4 bases, with 9 bases left in between. CDR1 is MNHNY, CDR2 SVGAGI, per germline (reference sequence).